A selection of T cell receptor beta chains follows, all from one sample in a study of T cell responses to AZD1222 COVID-19 vaccine. Repertoires were generated with immunoSEQ multiplex PCR, while TCRdb's copy carries only in-frame clones and drops some. The sample consists of approximately 270,000 clones, almost 95% of them appearing once. This material consisted of peripheral blood, taken 28 days after the second AZD1222 dose. The receptors here all came from an adult who received the AZD1222 COVID-19 vaccine. CDR3s include the opening cysteine and the closing phenylalanine or tryptophan. Each record gives: CDR3 length, J gene, clone size, D gene, V gene, CDR3 DNA, CDR3 protein. A D gene is named only where the DNA matches it firmly. Rows give clone size only sometimes, using once, few, many, or a class for an expanded clone.

12 TRBJ2-3 - - TRBV10-3 TGTGCCATCAGTGGGACTACAGATACGCAGTATTTT CAISGTTDTQYF
11 TRBJ1-2 - - TRBV20-1 TGCAGTGGGGGACACAACTATGGCTACACCTTC CSGGHNYGYTF
14 TRBJ2-1 - TRBD2 TRBV18 TGTGCCAGCTCACCAGAACTAGCGAACAATGAGCAGTTCTTC CASSPELANNEQFF
16 TRBJ1-1 - - TRBV28 TGTGCCAGCAGTTTATTACATTCCTCCCGAGGGTCTGAAGCTTTCTTT CASSLLHSSRGSEAFF
16 TRBJ1-1 - - TRBV7-2 TGTGCCAGCAGCTTCCTATCCGACGCGAGGAACACTGAAGCTTTCTTT CASSFLSDARNTEAFF
14 TRBJ2-7 - - TRBV27 TGTGCCAGCAGTCTACAGGGTCCTCCGTACGAGCAGTACTTC CASSLQGPPYEQYF
13 TRBJ2-5 - TRBD2 TRBV12-3/TRBV12-4 TGTGCCAGCAGCTCTAGCGGGGGAGAGACCCAGTACTTC CASSSSGGETQYF
13 TRBJ2-5 - - TRBV23-1 TGCGCCAGCAGTCGGACAGTCCAAGAGACCCAGTACTTC CASSRTVQETQYF
15 TRBJ1-5 - - TRBV27 TGTGCCAGCAGCCAAACGTTAGGCCCCAATCAGCCCCAGCATTTT CASSQTLGPNQPQHF
14 TRBJ1-1 - - TRBV6-5 TGTGCCAGCATTGTTAACTCGGACGGGACTGAAGCTTTCTTT CASIVNSDGTEAFF
14 TRBJ1-2 - - TRBV25-1 TGTGCCAGCAGTGATAGGGGCGCTTCCTATGGCTACACCTTC CASSDRGASYGYTF
15 TRBJ2-5 - - TRBV4-1 TGCGCCAGCAGCCATAGGGACGGCTACCAAGAGACCCAGTACTTC CASSHRDGYQETQYF
15 TRBJ1-2 - TRBD1 TRBV7-2 TGTGCCAGCAGCCAGGGACAGGGGGCTTTCTATGGCTACACCTTC CASSQGQGAFYGYTF
14 TRBJ1-1 - TRBD1 TRBV4-2 TGTGCCAGCAGCCCGGACAGGGGTTACACTGAAGCTTTCTTT CASSPDRGYTEAFF
12 TRBJ1-1 - - TRBV24-1 TGTGCCACCAGTGACCCGGGGGGTGAAGCTTTCTTT CATSDPGGEAFF
15 TRBJ1-6 - - TRBV11-1 TGTGCCAGCAGCCCTTACACCGAAGGAAATTCACCCCTCCACTTT CASSPYTEGNSPLHF
15 TRBJ2-3 - TRBD1 TRBV28 TGTGCCAGCAGAGTACAGGGGGCAGGGTCAGATACGCAGTATTTT CASRVQGAGSDTQYF
13 TRBJ2-2 - - TRBV6-2/TRBV6-3 TGTGCCAGCAGTTACAAAGGGGACGGGGAGCTGTTTTTT CASSYKGDGELFF
14 TRBJ2-2 - - TRBV28 TGTGCCAGCAGTTACGTGGGGTCCACCGGGGAGCTGTTTTTT CASSYVGSTGELFF
14 TRBJ2-7 - - TRBV7-9 TGTGCCAGCACCCAAGGGGCAGGCGCCCGCGAGCAGTACTTC CASTQGAGAREQYF
15 TRBJ2-4 - TRBD2 TRBV3-1/TRBV3-2 TGTGCCAGCAGCCAAGTCCCGGGGGGGCGAAACATTCAGTACTTC CASSQVPGGRNIQYF
15 TRBJ1-5 - - TRBV19 TGTGCCAGTGCCCTCGGAGGGAGGGGGGATCAGCCCCAGCATTTT CASALGGRGDQPQHF
15 TRBJ2-7 few - TRBV3-1/TRBV3-2 TGTGCCAGCAGCCCACTCGGGGCAGGGACCTACGAGCAGTACTTC CASSPLGAGTYEQYF
16 TRBJ2-7 - - TRBV7-9 TGTGCCAGCAGCACCGTGACAGGCCTCAACACCTACGAGCAGTACTTC CASSTVTGLNTYEQYF
13 TRBJ2-1 - - TRBV19 TGTGCCAGTAGTATAGATCCGGTCGGTGAGCAGTTCTTC CASSIDPVGEQFF
17 TRBJ2-7 once - TRBV15 TGTGCCACCAGCTCCCGGAGGGAGTTTTCCCAATACTACGAGCAGTACTTC CATSSRREFSQYYEQYF
16 TRBJ1-1 once TRBD1 TRBV6-5 TGTGCCAGCAGTTACGCCCCAGGGACAGGGAACACTGAAGCTTTCTTT CASSYAPGTGNTEAFF
12 TRBJ2-7 - - TRBV2 TGTGCCAGCAACTCCTACGGCGGCGAGCAGTACTTC CASNSYGGEQYF
15 TRBJ2-3 - - TRBV7-3 TGTGCCAGCGGCTTAACGGGGGGCCGGAGAGATACGCAGTATTTT CASGLTGGRRDTQYF
11 TRBJ1-2 - - TRBV28 TGTGCCAGCAGCCTAAACTATGGCTACACCTTC CASSLNYGYTF
15 TRBJ2-2 - - TRBV15 TGTGCCACCAGCAGAGAGTGGGGGAGCACCGGGGAGCTGTTTTTT CATSREWGSTGELFF
12 TRBJ2-1 - - TRBV28 TGTGCCAGCAGTTTAAGGGTGGGTGAGCAGTTCTTC CASSLRVGEQFF
13 TRBJ1-5 - - TRBV9 TGTGCCAGCAGCGTAGGAGGTGAACAGCCCCAGCATTTT CASSVGGEQPQHF
20 TRBJ2-1 - TRBD1 TRBV7-8 TGTGCCAGCAGCCAAAGCGGACAGGGGATGAATAGAGGAGCCTACAATGAGCAGTTCTTC CASSQSGQGMNRGAYNEQFF
14 TRBJ2-7 - TRBD1 TRBV6-2/TRBV6-3 TGTGCCAGCACTTACCCAGGGACAGGGGGTCAGCAGTACTTC CASTYPGTGGQQYF
15 TRBJ1-5 - TRBD1 TRBV7-8 TGTGCCAGCAGCCCACAGGGGAATAGCAATCAGCCCCAGCATTTT CASSPQGNSNQPQHF